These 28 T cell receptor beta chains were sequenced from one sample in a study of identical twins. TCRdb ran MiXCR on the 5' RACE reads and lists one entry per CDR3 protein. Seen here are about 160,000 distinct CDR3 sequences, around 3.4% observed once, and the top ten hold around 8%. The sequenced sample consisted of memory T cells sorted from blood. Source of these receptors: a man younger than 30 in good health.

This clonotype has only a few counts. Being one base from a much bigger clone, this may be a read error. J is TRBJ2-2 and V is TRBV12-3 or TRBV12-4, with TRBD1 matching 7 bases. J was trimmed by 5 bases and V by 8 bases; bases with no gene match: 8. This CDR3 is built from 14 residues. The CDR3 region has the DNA TGTGCCAGCCTTGGACAGGTATGGACCGGGGAGCTGTTTTTT. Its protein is CASLGQVWTGELFF.

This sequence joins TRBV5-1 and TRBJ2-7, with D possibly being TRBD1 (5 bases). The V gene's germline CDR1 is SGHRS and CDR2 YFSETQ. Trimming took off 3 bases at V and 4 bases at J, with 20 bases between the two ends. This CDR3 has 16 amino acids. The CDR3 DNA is TGCGCCAGCAGCTCGGGCCAGGGTAGGAGCACATACGAGCAGTACTTC. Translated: CASSSGQGRSTYEQYF.

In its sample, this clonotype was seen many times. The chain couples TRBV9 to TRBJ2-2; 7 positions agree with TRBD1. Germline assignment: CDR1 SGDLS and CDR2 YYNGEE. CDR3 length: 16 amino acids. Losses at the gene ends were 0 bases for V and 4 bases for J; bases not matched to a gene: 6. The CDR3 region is CASSVGLTGRTGELFF. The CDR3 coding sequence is TGTGCCAGCAGCGTAGGTTTGACAGGGCGCACCGGGGAGCTGTTTTTT.

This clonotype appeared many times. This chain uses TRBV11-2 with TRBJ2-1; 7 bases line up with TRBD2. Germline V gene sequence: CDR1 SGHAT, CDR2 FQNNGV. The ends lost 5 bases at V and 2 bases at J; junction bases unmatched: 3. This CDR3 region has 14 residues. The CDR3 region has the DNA TGTGCCAGCAGCCGCGGGAGTGCCTACAATGAGCAGTTCTTC. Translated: CASSRGSAYNEQFF.

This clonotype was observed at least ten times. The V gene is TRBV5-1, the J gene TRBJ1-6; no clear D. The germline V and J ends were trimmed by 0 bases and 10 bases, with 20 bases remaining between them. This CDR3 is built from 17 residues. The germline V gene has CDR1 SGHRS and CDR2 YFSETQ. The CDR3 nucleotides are TGCGCCAGCAGCTTGGATACCGGGGTTCGGGCCTTATCACCCCTCCACTTT. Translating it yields CASSLDTGVRALSPLHF.

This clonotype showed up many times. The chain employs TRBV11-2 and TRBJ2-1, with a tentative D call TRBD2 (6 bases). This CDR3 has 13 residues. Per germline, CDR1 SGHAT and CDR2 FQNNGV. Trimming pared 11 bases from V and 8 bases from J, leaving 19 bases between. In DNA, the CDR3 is TGTGCCTGTGACCTGGGACTTCAAGATGAGCAGTTCTTC. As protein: CACDLGLQDEQFF.

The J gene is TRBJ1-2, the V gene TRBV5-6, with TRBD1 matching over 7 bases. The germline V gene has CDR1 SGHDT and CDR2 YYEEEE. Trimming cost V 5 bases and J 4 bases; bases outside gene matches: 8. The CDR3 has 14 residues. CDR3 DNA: TGTGCCAGCAGGCCCACAGGGGCCGTCTATGGCTACACCTTC. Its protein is CASRPTGAVYGYTF. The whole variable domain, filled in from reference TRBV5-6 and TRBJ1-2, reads DAGVTQSPTHLIKTRGQQVTLRCSPKSGHDTVSWYQQALGQGPQFIFQYYEEEERQRGNFPDRFSGHQFPNYSSELNVNALLLGDSALYLCASRPTGAVYGYTFGSGTRLTVV.

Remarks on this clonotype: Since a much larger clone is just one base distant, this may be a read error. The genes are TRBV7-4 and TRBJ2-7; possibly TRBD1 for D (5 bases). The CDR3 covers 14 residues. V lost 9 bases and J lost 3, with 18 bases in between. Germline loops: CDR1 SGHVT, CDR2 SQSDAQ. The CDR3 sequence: CASQTNTGYYEQYF. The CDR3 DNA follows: TGTGCCAGTCAGACAAATACAGGCTACTACGAGCAGTACTTC.

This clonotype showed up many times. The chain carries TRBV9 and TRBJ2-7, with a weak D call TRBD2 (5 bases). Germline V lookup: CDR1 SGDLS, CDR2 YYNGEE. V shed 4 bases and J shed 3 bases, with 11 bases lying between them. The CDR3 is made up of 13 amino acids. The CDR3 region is CASSPGINYEQYF. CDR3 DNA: TGTGCCAGCAGCCCGGGAATCAACTACGAGCAGTACTTC.

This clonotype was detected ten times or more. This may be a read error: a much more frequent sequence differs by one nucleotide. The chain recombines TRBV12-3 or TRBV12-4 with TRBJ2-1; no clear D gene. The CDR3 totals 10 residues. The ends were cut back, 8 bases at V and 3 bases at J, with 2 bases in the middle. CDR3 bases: TGTGCCAGCGACTACAATGAGCAGTTCTTC. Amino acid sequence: CASDYNEQFF.

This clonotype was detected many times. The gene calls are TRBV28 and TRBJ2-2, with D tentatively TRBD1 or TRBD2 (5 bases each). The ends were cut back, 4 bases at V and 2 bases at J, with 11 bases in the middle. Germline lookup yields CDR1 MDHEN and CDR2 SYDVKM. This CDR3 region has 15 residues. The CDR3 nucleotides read TGTGCCAGCAGTTGGGGGACGGGAAACACCGGGGAGCTGTTTTTT. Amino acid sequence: CASSWGTGNTGELFF.

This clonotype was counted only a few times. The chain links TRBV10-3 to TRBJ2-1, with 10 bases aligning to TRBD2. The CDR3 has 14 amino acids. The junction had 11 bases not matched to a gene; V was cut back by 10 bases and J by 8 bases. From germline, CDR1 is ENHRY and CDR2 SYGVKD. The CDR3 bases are TGTGCCACCCGCCGGACTAGCGGTGTCGATGAGCAGTTCTTC. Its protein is CATRRTSGVDEQFF.

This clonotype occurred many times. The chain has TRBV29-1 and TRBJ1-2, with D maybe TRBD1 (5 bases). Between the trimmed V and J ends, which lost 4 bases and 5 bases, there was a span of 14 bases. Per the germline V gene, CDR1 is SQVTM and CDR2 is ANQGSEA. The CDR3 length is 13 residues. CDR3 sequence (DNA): TGCAGCGTTGCAATCAGGGTTGAGTATGGCTACACCTTC. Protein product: CSVAIRVEYGYTF.

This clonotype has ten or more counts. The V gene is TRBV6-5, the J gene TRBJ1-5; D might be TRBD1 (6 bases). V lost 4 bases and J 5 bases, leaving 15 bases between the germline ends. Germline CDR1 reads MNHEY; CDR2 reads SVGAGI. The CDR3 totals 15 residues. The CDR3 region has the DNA TGTGCCAGCAGTTTCACCAGGGGTGGAGATCAGCCCCAGCATTTT. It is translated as CASSFTRGGDQPQHF.

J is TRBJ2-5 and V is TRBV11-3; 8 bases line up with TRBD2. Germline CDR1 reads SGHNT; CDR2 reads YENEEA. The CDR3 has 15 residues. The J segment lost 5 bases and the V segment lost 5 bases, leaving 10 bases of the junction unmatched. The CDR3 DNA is TGTGCCAGCAGCCCGGGAGGGCTTGGTTGGGAGACCCAGTACTTC. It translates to CASSPGGLGWETQYF.

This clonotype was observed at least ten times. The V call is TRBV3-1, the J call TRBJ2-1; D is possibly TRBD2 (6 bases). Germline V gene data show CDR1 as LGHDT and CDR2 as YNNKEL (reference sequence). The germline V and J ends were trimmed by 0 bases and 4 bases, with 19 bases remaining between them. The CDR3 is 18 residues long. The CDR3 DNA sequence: TGTGCCAGCAGCCAAGAGGGTAGCGGCCTACTGAATTACAATGAGCAGTTCTTC. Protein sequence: CASSQEGSGLLNYNEQFF.

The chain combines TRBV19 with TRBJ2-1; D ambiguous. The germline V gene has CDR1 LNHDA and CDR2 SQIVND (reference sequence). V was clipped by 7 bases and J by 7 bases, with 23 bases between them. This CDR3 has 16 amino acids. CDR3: CASTRVGPLTRNEQFF. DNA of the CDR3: TGTGCCAGTACCCGGGTAGGGCCCCTTACCCGTAATGAGCAGTTCTTC. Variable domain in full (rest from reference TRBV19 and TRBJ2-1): DGGITQSPKYLFRKEGQNVTLSCEQNLNHDAMYWYRQDPGQGLRLIYYSQIVNDFQKGDIAEGYSVSREKKESFPLTVTSAQKNPTAFYLCASTRVGPLTRNEQFFGPGTRLTVL.

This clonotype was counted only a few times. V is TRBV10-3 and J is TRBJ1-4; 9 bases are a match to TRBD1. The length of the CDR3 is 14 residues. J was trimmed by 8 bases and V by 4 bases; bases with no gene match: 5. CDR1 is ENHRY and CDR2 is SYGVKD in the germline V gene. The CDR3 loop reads CAISGGQGDEKLFF. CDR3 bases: TGTGCCATCAGTGGGGGACAGGGTGACGAAAAACTGTTTTTT.

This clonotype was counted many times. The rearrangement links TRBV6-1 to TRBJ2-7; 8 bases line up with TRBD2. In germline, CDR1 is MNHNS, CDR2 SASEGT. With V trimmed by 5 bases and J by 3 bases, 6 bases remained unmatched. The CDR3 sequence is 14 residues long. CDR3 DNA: TGTGCCAGCAGTCAGGGACTAGGTTTCTACGAGCAGTACTTC. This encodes CASSQGLGFYEQYF.

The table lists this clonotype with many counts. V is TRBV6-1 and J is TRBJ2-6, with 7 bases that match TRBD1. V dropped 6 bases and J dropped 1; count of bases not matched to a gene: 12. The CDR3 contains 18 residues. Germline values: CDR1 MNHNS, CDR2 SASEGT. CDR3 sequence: CASSSFPGQTSGANVLTF. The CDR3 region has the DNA TGTGCCAGCAGCTCTTTTCCGGGACAGACTTCTGGGGCCAACGTCCTGACTTTC.

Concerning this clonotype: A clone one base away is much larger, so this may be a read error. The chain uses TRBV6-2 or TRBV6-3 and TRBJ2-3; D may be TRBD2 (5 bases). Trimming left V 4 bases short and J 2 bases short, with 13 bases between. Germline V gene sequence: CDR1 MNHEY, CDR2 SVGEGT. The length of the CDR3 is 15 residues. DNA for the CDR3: TGTGCCAGCAGTTCGAGGACTGGCGACACAGATACGCAGTATTTT. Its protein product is CASSSRTGDTDTQYF.

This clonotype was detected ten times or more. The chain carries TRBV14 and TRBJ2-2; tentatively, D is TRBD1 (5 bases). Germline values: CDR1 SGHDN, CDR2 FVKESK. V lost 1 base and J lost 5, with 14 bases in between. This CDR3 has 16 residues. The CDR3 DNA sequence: TGTGCCAGCAGCCAAGCGGCAGGGTATAGGACCGGGGAGCTGTTTTTT. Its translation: CASSQAAGYRTGELFF.

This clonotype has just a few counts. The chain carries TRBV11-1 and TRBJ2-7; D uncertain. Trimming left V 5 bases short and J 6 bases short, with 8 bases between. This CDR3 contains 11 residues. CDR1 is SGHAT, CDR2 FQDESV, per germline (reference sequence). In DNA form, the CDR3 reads TGTGCCAGCAGCGAGATCGGCGAGCAGTACTTC. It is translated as CASSEIGEQYF.

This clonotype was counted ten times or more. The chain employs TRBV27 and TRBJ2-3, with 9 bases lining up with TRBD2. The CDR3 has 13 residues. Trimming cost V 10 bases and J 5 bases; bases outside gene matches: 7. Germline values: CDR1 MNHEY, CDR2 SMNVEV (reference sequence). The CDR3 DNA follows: TGTGCCACCGCTAGCGGGATGGGAGATACGCAGTATTTT. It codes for CATASGMGDTQYF.

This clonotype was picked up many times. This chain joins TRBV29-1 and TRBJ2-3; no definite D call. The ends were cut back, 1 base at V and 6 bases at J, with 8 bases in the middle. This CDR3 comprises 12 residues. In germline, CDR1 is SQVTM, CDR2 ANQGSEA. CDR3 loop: CSVEVGSDTQYF. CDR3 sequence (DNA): TGCAGCGTTGAAGTCGGATCGGATACGCAGTATTTT.

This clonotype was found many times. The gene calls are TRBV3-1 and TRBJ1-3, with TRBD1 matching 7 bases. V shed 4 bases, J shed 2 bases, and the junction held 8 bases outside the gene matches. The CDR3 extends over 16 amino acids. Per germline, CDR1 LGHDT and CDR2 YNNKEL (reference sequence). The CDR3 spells CASSPGRGLAGNTIYF. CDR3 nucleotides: TGTGCCAGCAGCCCAGGAAGGGGGCTAGCTGGAAACACCATATATTTT.

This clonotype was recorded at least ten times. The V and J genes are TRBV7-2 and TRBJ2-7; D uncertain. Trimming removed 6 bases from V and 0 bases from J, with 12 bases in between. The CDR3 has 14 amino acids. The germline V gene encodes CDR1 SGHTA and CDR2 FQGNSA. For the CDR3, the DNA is TGTGCCAGCAGTCCGCCGACCAACTCCTACGAGCAGTACTTC. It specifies CASSPPTNSYEQYF.

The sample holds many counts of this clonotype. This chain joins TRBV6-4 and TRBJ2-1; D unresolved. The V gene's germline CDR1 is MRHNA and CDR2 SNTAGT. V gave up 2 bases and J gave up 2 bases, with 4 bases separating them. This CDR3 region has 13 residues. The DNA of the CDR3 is TGTGCCAGCAGTGACGGGGCCTACAATGAGCAGTTCTTC. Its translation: CASSDGAYNEQFF.